Following are 10 T cell receptor beta chains from one sample sequenced in a study of T-cell memory formation after mild COVID-19 (dated by TCRdb to the early 2020s). Receptors were amplified or captured by 5' RACE. Sequencing took place on an Illumina NovaSeq 6000. The public reads were run again by TCRdb, first through fastp at Q25 and then through MiXCR, and only productive beta chains were kept. Each CDR3 protein appears once, grouped with its most common genes and DNA. The sample data list about 350,000 distinct CDR3 sequences, and 12% to 15% of these were observed just once. The top ten clones comprise about a fifth of the sample. The material sequenced was PBMCs or a T cell subset sorted from them (not recorded which). Receptor source: a man between 18 and 29 years old who had mild COVID-19 (a few samples of this study predate the infection). The sample titles of this study are shuffled in the database, so cell type and time point are left out; the donor was told from shared clones.

The chain is built from TRBV2 and TRBJ1-1; no clear D. V was shortened by 8 bases and J by 4 bases, with 20 bases between the two germline ends. The length of the CDR3 is 15 residues. CDR1 is SNHLY and CDR2 is FYNNEI in the germline V gene. CDR3 coding DNA: TGTGCCAGCCCTACCCCCTCAACATCCAGCACTGAAGCTTTCTTT. It codes for CASPTPSTSSTEAFF.

V usage is TRBV6-5 and J usage is TRBJ1-4; the D gene is possibly TRBD1 (5 bases). V was clipped by 4 bases and J by 4 bases, with 10 bases between them. This CDR3 contains 14 residues. Germline assignment: CDR1 MNHEY and CDR2 SVGAGI. CDR3 in amino acids: CASSFSQGNEKLFF. The CDR3 DNA sequence: TGTGCCAGCAGTTTTAGCCAGGGTAATGAAAAACTGTTTTTT.

This clonotype appeared a few times. The CDR3 coding sequence is TGCGCCAGCAGAGCCACCTTCGAGGGGGGCTCTTCCTACGAGCAGTACTTC. The encoded protein is CASRATFEGGSSYEQYF. The chain uses TRBV4-1 and TRBJ2-7; possibly TRBD1 or TRBD2 for D (6 bases each). The CDR3 is made up of 17 amino acids. V was trimmed by 6 bases and J by 1 base, leaving 22 bases between them. The germline gives CDR1 MGHRA, CDR2 YSYEKL.

The CDR3 sequence: CASSVSLSTDTQYF. CDR3 DNA sequence: TGTGCCAGCTCTGTGTCCCTAAGCACAGATACGCAGTATTTT. The chain recombines TRBV7-6 with TRBJ2-3; D gene ambiguous. Germline-derived CDR1 and CDR2 are SGHVS and FNYEAQ. CDR3 length: 14 amino acids. Deletions cut 8 bases from V and 0 bases from J, with 12 bases between.

This rearrangement joins TRBV25-1 to TRBJ1-1; 10 bases agree with TRBD1. This CDR3 contains 17 residues. Per germline, CDR1 MGHDK and CDR2 SYGVNS. J was trimmed by 5 bases and V by 3 bases; bases with no gene match: 12. The DNA for the CDR3 is TGTGCCAGCAGTGAGCGATCCGGGACAGGGGTTGGGACTGAAGCTTTCTTT. Protein: CASSERSGTGVGTEAFF.

The table lists this clonotype with a few counts. This chain connects TRBV27 to TRBJ1-1; D not certain. V was cut by 3 bases and J by 1 base, with 9 bases left in between. The CDR3 has 14 amino acids. Germline CDR1 is MNHEY and CDR2 is SMNVEV (reference sequence). The CDR3 bases are TGTGCCAGCAGTTTGGGGTTACGGAACACTGAAGCTTTCTTT. Translation: CASSLGLRNTEAFF.

This clonotype occurred many times. The gene calls are TRBV4-1 and TRBJ1-3; 8 bases are a match to TRBD1. The CDR3 is 16 residues long. The trim removed 6 bases at V and 0 bases at J, leaving 7 bases unmatched. Germline CDR1 reads MGHRA; CDR2 reads YSYEKL. The CDR3 reads CASSRQGPSSGNTIYF. The CDR3 DNA reads TGCGCCAGCAGTAGACAGGGGCCGAGCTCTGGAAACACCATATATTTT.

This clonotype was recorded at least ten times. The gene calls are TRBV6-5 and TRBJ2-3; D may be TRBD2 (7 bases). Per germline, CDR1 MNHEY and CDR2 SVGAGI. The V gene lost 1 base and the J gene lost 1 base, with 9 bases spanning the gap. The CDR3 runs 15 residues. The CDR3 reads CASSYWGGRTDTQYF. The CDR3 bases are TGTGCCAGCAGTTACTGGGGGGGCCGCACAGATACGCAGTATTTT.

This clonotype was found a few times. The chain has TRBV7-6 and TRBJ2-1; no clear D. Deletions cut 4 bases from V and 6 bases from J, with 10 bases between. This CDR3 has 13 residues. The germline gives CDR1 SGHVS, CDR2 FNYEAQ. CDR3 DNA: TGTGCCAGCAGCTCCCGGTGGCCCAATGAGCAGTTCTTC. Protein sequence: CASSSRWPNEQFF.

Many counts were recorded for this clonotype. The genes are TRBV5-1 and TRBJ1-1, with D maybe TRBD1 (6 bases). The germline V gene encodes CDR1 SGHRS and CDR2 YFSETQ. The CDR3 is made up of 13 amino acids. V lost 4 bases to trimming and J lost 11 bases, with 18 bases between them. This CDR3 reads CASSTTGTLNAFF. DNA of the CDR3: TGCGCCAGCAGCACCACCGGGACACTCAACGCTTTCTTT.